Sequencing of this T cell receptor (beta chain) was carried out in a study of T cell changes during pregnancy in multiple sclerosis (dated by TCRdb to between 2017 and 2020). For the study in its entirety: In women with multiple sclerosis, the researchers looked at how the T cell repertoire shifted as pregnancy progressed.

On this clone: The antigen it recognizes is unknown. No qualities accompany the bases; no much larger clone lies one base away.

The receptor library was made with the immunoSEQ multiplex PCR assay. The clones in this table, taken by TCRdb from immuneACCESS, are in-frame only. Not every clone is retained; where verified, under half of the shortfall comes from an unresolved V gene, and the cause of the rest is unknown. The sample yields about 15,000 clones; approximately 88% were counted once. The top ten clones comprise 15% to 20% of the sample. The origin of this receptor is a female donor in good health, enrolled as a control in a pregnancy study. This material consisted of CD8+ T cells from peripheral blood mononuclear cells, taken in the third trimester of pregnancy.

CDR3 region: CASRPDSNSGNTIYF. The DNA is TGTGCCAGCAGGCCCGACTCCAACTCTGGAAACACCATATATTTT. The chain is assembled from TRBV6-5 and TRBJ1-3; the D gene is unclear. V and J lose 6 bases and 0 bases, and a span of 12 bases separates them. Per the germline V gene, MNHEY is the CDR1 and SVGAGI is the CDR2. The CDR3, from cysteine to phenylalanine, totals 15 residues. Here the CDR3 DNA is all that survives: 45 bases in frame from base 1.